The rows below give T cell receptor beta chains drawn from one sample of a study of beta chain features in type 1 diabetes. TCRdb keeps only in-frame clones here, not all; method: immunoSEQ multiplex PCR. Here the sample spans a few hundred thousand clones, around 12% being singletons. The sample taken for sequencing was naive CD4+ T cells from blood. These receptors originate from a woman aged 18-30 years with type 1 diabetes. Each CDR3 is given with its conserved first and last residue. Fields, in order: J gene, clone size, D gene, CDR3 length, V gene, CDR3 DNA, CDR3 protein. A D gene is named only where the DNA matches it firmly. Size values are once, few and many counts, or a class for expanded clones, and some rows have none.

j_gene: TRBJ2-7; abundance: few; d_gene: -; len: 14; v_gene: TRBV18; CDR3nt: TGTGCCAGCTCACCCGGACAGTCGGACCACGAGCAGTACTTC; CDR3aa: CASSPGQSDHEQYF
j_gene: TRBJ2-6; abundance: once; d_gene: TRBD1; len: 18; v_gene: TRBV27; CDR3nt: TGTGCCAGCAGTTTGACAGGGCAGGGGGTCTCTGGGGCCAACGTCCTGACTTTC; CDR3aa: CASSLTGQGVSGANVLTF
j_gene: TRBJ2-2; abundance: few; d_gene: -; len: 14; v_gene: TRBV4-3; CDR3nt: TGCGCCAGCAGCCGGACAGAGCTGGGCGGGGAGCTGTTTTTT; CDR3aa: CASSRTELGGELFF
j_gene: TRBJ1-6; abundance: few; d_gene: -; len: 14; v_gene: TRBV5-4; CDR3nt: TGTGCCAGCAGCACCGGACAGTCCAATTCACCCCTCCACTTT; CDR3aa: CASSTGQSNSPLHF
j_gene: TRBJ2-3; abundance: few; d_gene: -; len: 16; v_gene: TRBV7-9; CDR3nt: TGTGCCAGCAGCCCCGTGAGGTTCGTGGGCACAGATACGCAGTATTTT; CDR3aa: CASSPVRFVGTDTQYF
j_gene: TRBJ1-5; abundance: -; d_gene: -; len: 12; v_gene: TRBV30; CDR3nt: TGTGCCTGGAGCCGGGGAAATCAGCCCCAGCATTTT; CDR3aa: CAWSRGNQPQHF
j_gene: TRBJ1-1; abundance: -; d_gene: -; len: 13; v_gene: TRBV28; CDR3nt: TGTGCCACACGGACAGAGCCGCACGGTGAAGCTTTCTTT; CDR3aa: CATRTEPHGEAFF
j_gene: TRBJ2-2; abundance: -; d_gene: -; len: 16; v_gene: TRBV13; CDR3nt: TGTGCCAGCAGCTTAGTCCCAGGGGCAAACACCGGGGAGCTGTTTTTT; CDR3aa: CASSLVPGANTGELFF
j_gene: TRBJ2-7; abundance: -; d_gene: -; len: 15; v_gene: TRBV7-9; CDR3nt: TGTGCCAGCAGCTTACCCCTACTAGAGAGGAACGAGCAGTACTTC; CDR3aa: CASSLPLLERNEQYF
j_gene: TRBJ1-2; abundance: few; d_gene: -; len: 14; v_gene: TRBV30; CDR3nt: TGTGCCTGGAGTGGTCCCTTAGCGGGGTATGGCTACACCTTC; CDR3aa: CAWSGPLAGYGYTF
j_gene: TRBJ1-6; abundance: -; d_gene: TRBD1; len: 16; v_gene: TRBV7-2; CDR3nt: TGTGCCAGCAGCTTAGCAGGGACAGGGAATAATTCACCCCTCCACTTT; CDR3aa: CASSLAGTGNNSPLHF
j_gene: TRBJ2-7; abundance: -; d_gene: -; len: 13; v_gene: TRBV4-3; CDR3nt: TGCGCCAGCAGCCAAGGGGAGTTGCGCGAGCAGTACTTC; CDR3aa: CASSQGELREQYF
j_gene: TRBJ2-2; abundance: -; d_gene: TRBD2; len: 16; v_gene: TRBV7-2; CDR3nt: TGTGCCAGCAGCTTACATAGCGGGGGGGCCGCCGGGGAGCTGTTTTTT; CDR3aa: CASSLHSGGAAGELFF
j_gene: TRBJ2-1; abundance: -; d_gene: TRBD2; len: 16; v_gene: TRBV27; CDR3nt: TGTGCCAGCAGTTCAGGACTAGCGCGCACGGGGAATGAGCAGTTCTTC; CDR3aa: CASSSGLARTGNEQFF
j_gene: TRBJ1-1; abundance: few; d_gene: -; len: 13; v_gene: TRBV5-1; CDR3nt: TGCGCCAGCAGCCCTACAGGGAACACTGAAGCTTTCTTT; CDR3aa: CASSPTGNTEAFF
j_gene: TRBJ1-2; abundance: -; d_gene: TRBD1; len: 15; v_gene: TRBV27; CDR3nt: TGTGCCAGCAGTTTAATAGGGACAGGGGCTTCCGGCTACACCTTC; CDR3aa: CASSLIGTGASGYTF
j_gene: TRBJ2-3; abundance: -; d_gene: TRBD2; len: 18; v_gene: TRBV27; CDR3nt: TGTGCCAGCAGTTCAACCACGGGACTAGCGGGAGTAACGGATACGCAGTATTTT; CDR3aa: CASSSTTGLAGVTDTQYF
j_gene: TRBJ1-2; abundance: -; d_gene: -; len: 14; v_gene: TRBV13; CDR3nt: TGTGCCAGCAGCTTTGGCCGTACAGGGAACGGCTACACCTTC; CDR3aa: CASSFGRTGNGYTF
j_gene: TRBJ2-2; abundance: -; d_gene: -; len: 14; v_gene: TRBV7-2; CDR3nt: TGTGCCAGCAGCGCACGTTCGGACACCGGGGAGCTGTTTTTT; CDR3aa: CASSARSDTGELFF
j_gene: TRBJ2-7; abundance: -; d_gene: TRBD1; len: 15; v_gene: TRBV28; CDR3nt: TGTGCCACCATCCCTCAGGACAGGGCTGTCTCCGAGCAGTACTTC; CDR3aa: CATIPQDRAVSEQYF
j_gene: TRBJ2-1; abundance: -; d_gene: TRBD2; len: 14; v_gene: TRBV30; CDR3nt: TGTGCCTGGAGATCCGGGACTAGCGTGAATGAGCAGTTCTTC; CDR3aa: CAWRSGTSVNEQFF
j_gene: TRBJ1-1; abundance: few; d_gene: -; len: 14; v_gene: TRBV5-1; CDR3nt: TGCGCCAGCAGCCCGAACACGGGTACGACTGAAGCTTTCTTT; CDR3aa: CASSPNTGTTEAFF
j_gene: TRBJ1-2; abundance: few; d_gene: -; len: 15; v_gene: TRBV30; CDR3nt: TGTGCCTGGAGTGAAATGTGGCAGCACACGGGTGGCTACACCTTC; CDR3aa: CAWSEMWQHTGGYTF
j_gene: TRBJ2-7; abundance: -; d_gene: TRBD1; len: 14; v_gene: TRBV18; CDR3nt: TGTGCCAGCTCGCAAGGACAGGATTCCTACGAGCAGTACTTC; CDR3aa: CASSQGQDSYEQYF
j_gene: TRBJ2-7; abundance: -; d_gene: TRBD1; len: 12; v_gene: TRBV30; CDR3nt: TGTGCCTGGAACAGGGGGGCCTACGAGCAGTACTTC; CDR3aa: CAWNRGAYEQYF
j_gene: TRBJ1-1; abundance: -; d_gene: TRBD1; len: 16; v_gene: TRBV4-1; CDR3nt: TGCGCCAGCAGCCAACAATGGGGACAGGGGTTTACTGAAGCTTTCTTT; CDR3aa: CASSQQWGQGFTEAFF
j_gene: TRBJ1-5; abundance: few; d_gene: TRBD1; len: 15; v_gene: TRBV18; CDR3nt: TGTGCCAGCTCCCAGGCAGGGGGCCTAAAACAGCCCCAGCATTTT; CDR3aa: CASSQAGGLKQPQHF
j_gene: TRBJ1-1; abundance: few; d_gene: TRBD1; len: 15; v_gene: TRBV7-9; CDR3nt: TGTGCCAGCAGCTTCACCGGGACAGGGAACACTGAAGCTTTCTTT; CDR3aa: CASSFTGTGNTEAFF
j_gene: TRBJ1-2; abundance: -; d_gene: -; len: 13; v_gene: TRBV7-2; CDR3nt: TGTGCCAGCAGCTTAGCAGCGAACTATGGCTACACCTTC; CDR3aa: CASSLAANYGYTF
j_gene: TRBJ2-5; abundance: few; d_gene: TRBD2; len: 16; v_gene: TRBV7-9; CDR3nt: TGTGCCAGCAGCTCCGGGACTAGCGGGAGTAAAGAGACCCAGTACTTC; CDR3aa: CASSSGTSGSKETQYF
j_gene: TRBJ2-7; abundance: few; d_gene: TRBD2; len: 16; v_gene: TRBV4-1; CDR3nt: TGCGCCAGCAGCCAACTTGGACTAGCGGGCCCTGCGAGGCAGTACTTC; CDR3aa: CASSQLGLAGPARQYF
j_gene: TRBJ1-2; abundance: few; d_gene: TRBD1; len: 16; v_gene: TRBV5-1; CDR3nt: TGCGCCAGCAGCTTATCTACAGGGGGCTGGTCCTATGGCTACACCTTC; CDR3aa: CASSLSTGGWSYGYTF
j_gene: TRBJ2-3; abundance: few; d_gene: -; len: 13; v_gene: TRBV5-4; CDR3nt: TGTGCCAGCAGCTTGGCCGGTGGAGATACGCAGTATTTT; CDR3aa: CASSLAGGDTQYF
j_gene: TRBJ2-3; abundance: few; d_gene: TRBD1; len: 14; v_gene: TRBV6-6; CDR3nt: TGTGCCAGCAGCCCGGGACAGAGCACAGATACGCAGTATTTT; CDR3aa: CASSPGQSTDTQYF
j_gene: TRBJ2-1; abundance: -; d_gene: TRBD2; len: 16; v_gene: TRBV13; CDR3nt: TGTGCCAGCAGCATCCGCGCTAGCGGGAGTTGGAATGAGCAGTTCTTC; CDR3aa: CASSIRASGSWNEQFF
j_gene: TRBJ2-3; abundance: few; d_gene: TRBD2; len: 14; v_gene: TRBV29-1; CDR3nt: TGCAGCGTTGAGGCTAGCGGGGGGGCAGATACGCAGTATTTT; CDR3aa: CSVEASGGADTQYF
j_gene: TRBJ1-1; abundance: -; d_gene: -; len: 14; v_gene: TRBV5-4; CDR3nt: TGTGCCAGCAGCTTGGGACTGATGAACACTGAAGCTTTCTTT; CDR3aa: CASSLGLMNTEAFF
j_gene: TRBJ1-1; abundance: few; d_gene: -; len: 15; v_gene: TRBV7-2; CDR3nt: TGTGCCAGCAGCTGGTCGAGCGGGTTGGACACTGAAGCTTTCTTT; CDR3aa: CASSWSSGLDTEAFF
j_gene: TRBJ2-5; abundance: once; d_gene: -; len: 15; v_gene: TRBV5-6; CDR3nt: TGTGCCAGCAGCCCGACCGGACTTCTTGGAAAGACCCAGTACTTC; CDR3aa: CASSPTGLLGKTQYF
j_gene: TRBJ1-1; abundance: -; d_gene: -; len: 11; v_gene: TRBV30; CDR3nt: TGTGCCTGGAAACGTAACGGTGAAGCTTTCTTT; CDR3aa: CAWKRNGEAFF